A single sample is the source of the 13 T cell receptor beta chains below, sequenced in a study of blood T cell repertoires in COVID-19. This table comes from immunoSEQ multiplex PCR, and its TCRdb copy is limited to in-frame clones, with some not included. The sample shows approximately 290,000 clones, roughly 91% of them seen only once. The source material was peripheral blood. The receptors were sampled from a man aged 30-40 years with acute or convalescent COVID-19.

J is TRBJ2-3 and V is TRBV10-1, with 8 bases identical to TRBD2. Trimming removed 3 bases from V and 5 bases from J; junction bases left unmatched: 7. This CDR3 has 15 residues. Germline V gives CDR1 WNHNN, CDR2 SYGVQD (reference sequence). The CDR3 is CASSDPRGAVDTQYF. As DNA, the CDR3 is TGCGCCAGCAGTGACCCGCGGGGGGCTGTAGATACGCAGTATTTT.

J is TRBJ2-5 and V is TRBV7-2, with D unresolved. Trimming left V 0 bases short and J 5 bases short, with 10 bases between. The CDR3 contains 14 residues. Germline V gene sequence: CDR1 SGHTA, CDR2 FQGNSA. The CDR3 DNA reads as TGTGCCAGCAGCTTAGCTCTTATCGGGGAGACCCAGTACTTC. Protein sequence: CASSLALIGETQYF.

The chain is built from TRBV10-3 and TRBJ1-6; TRBD1 agrees at 9 bases. V lost 5 bases, J lost 10 bases, and 6 bases stayed unmatched. CDR1 is ENHRY and CDR2 is SYGVKD in the germline V gene. The CDR3 runs to 14 residues. This CDR3 is CAISSQGADSPLHF. Written as DNA, the CDR3 is TGTGCCATCAGTTCACAGGGGGCAGACTCACCCCTCCACTTT.

The rearrangement uses TRBV3-1 (or the pseudogene TRBV3-2) and TRBJ1-2, with D hard to call. The CDR3 length is 15 residues. Per germline, CDR1 LGHDT and CDR2 YNNKEL (reference sequence). V lost 1 base to trimming and J lost 7 bases, with 16 bases between them. CDR3 sequence: CASSQGTPPRSGYTF. In DNA form, the CDR3 reads TGTGCCAGCAGCCAAGGAACCCCCCCGAGGAGTGGCTACACCTTC.

The chain has TRBV6-5 and TRBJ2-3; TRBD2 might be the D (5 bases). The V end was cut by 5 bases, the J end by 1 base, with 10 bases between. The CDR3 loop spans 14 amino acids. Germline assignment: CDR1 MNHEY and CDR2 SVGAGI. The CDR3 sequence is CASSRTPGTDTQYF. CDR3 coding DNA: TGTGCCAGCAGTCGGACTCCCGGCACAGATACGCAGTATTTT.

The rearrangement joins TRBV5-1 to TRBJ2-5, with 8 bases that match TRBD1. CDR3 length equals 15 residues. The ends lost 0 bases at V and 5 bases at J; junction bases unmatched: 6. Germline V gene lookup returns CDR1 SGHRS and CDR2 YFSETQ. The CDR3: CASSLAQGVFETQYF. The CDR3, as DNA: TGCGCCAGCAGCTTGGCACAGGGGGTATTTGAGACCCAGTACTTC.

The V call is TRBV21-1, the J call TRBJ1-1. TRBV21-1 is tagged as a pseudogene. The CDR3 covers 15 residues. The CDR3 nucleotides are TGTGCCAGCAGCAAAAAAAGGGAGAGGAACACTGAAGCTTTCTTT. Its translation: CASSKKRERNTEAFF.

Here the CDR3 reads CASSDSGVSSYEQYF. CDR3 DNA sequence: TGTGCCAGCAGTGATAGCGGGGTAAGCTCCTACGAGCAGTACTTC. The chain couples TRBV2 to TRBJ2-7; 8 nucleotides agree with TRBD2. J gave up 0 bases and V 3 bases, and 4 bases lay outside the gene matches. This CDR3 is built from 15 residues. Germline CDR1 is SNHLY and CDR2 is FYNNEI.

The chain is built from TRBV7-8 and TRBJ1-3; D not resolved. Germline assignment: CDR1 SGHVS and CDR2 FQNEAQ. The V and J ends lost 4 bases and 0 bases respectively, with 16 bases between them. The CDR3 length is 17 residues. The CDR3 DNA reads as TGTGCCAGCAGCTCCACTAGATTCACAAGCTCTGGAAACACCATATATTTT. Translation gives CASSSTRFTSSGNTIYF.

This chain joins TRBV19 and TRBJ2-3; perhaps TRBD2 as D (6 bases). The CDR3 length is 18 residues. The germline CDR1 and CDR2 sequences are LNHDA and SQIVND (reference sequence). The V end lost 4 bases, the J end lost 2 bases, and 22 bases lay between the germline ends. CDR3 DNA sequence: TGTGCCAGTAGTAAGCGGTGGGGGGACGTCAAGACCACAGATACGCAGTATTTT. Protein product: CASSKRWGDVKTTDTQYF.

The chain employs TRBV7-9 and TRBJ1-1; D call uncertain. The CDR3 is 13 amino acids. V lost 0 bases, J lost 3 bases, and 5 bases lay in between. Germline CDR1 and CDR2: SEHNR and FQNEAQ (reference sequence). The CDR3 loop reads CASSLATYTEAFF. The CDR3 nucleotides read TGTGCCAGCAGCTTAGCGACTTACACTGAAGCTTTCTTT.

The chain joins TRBV5-1 to TRBJ2-5; no firm D call. V lost 1 base and J 4 bases, leaving 11 bases between the germline ends. This CDR3 region has 14 residues. Germline lookup yields CDR1 SGHRS and CDR2 YFSETQ. CDR3 DNA: TGCGCCAGCAGCTTGAATAACGGTGGAGAGACCCAGTACTTC. Translating gives CASSLNNGGETQYF.

This clone was observed once. The V call is TRBV2, the J call TRBJ2-2; D unresolved. V lost 7 bases, J lost 5 bases, and 14 bases lay in between. Per the germline V gene, CDR1 is SNHLY and CDR2 is FYNNEI. This CDR3 is 14 amino acids long. CDR3 sequence: CASIRGVGTGELFF. DNA for the CDR3: TGTGCCAGCATAAGAGGCGTTGGAACCGGGGAGCTGTTTTTT.